This paragraph reports one T cell receptor beta chain. Its antigen is not known. V was trimmed by 0 bases and J by 3 bases, leaving 16 bases between them. Germline V lookup: CDR1 SGHRS, CDR2 YFSETQ. The CDR3 loop spans 18 amino acids. Data came from immunoSEQ multiplex PCR; TCRdb stores just in-frame clones and leaves some out. Here the sample spans about 2.2 million clones, 90% to 95% being singletons. Naive CD8 isolation took CD45RO-negative cells positively selected for CCR7 and excluded terminally differentiated effector memory CD45RA+ cells. The data stem from a study of shared clonotypes between healthy human individuals. Study in general: Aged 18 to 49, the donors were two women and a few men. The study used three CD4 naive, three CD4 memory, two CD8 naive and one CD8 memory plate per donor. Study results and limitations: Among the subsets, naive ones generally showed larger estimated richness than memory ones.

Sequencing was carried out using naive CD8+ T cells from PBMCs. The chain has TRBV5-1 and TRBJ2-6; no definite D call. The clonotype was recovered from a man between 18 and 29 years old in good health. Some clones in this sample may be carry-over from other donors' samples. CDR3 protein: CASSLAVLVPRGANVLTF. For the CDR3, the DNA is TGCGCCAGCAGCTTGGCGGTGCTAGTCCCACGTGGGGCCAACGTCCTGACTTTC.